The rows below give T cell receptor beta chains drawn from one sample of a study of graft-versus-host responses after intestinal transplantation. The assay was immunoSEQ multiplex PCR, and TCRdb's table has in-frame clones only and misses some. The top ten hold approximately 4.4% of the sample, which has tens of thousands of clones, around 90% seen once. The sample was PBMCs, taken 524 days after transplant. All receptors come from a human patient who received an intestinal transplant, so some T cells may come from the graft donor. Each CDR3 is given without its conserved first and last residue. A D gene is named only where the DNA matches it firmly.

v_call | d_call | cdr3_aa
TRBV28 | TRBD1 | ASSRTGEQPQH
TRBV6-5 | TRBD2 | ASSQPGGAQETQY
TRBV9 | . | ASSVGHSGANVLT
TRBV11-2 | . | ASSLAPGNSYEQY
TRBV7-7 | . | ASSSTDGNEQF
TRBV19 | . | ASSEWGNSNQPQH
TRBV6-1 | TRBD1 | ASSDRTGTGGYT
TRBV7-9 | TRBD2 | ASSLDSSGGTQY
TRBV28 | . | ASSLPEQVAILYGYT
TRBV7-9 | . | ASSTDTEAF
TRBV19 | . | ASSTDGGSSYNEQF
TRBV7-9 | . | ASSLEKHPLPYEQY
TRBV7-9 | . | ASSLSDSNQPQH
TRBV7-6 | . | ASSPDRGNQPQH
TRBV6-1 | TRBD2 | ASSEWEGRNEQF
TRBV5-4 | . | ASSLNNEQF
TRBV5-1 | . | ASSLGTQAYNEQF
TRBV29-1 | . | SVVHRIDEQF
TRBV4-3 | TRBD1 | ASSKTGSSYNEQF
TRBV18 | TRBD1 | ASSPIGGQARNSPLH
TRBV27 | . | AISSGDFSYEQY
TRBV30 | TRBD2 | AWSGRGGVSFTYEQY
TRBV4-1 | . | ASSQGGGWKYQPQH
TRBV19 | TRBD2 | ASSTMAGEGTQY
TRBV27 | . | ASSFSTKGNTEAF
TRBV28 | . | ASTPGRGAF
TRBV28 | . | ASSLSRGTEAF
TRBV5-6 | . | ASSLERKVGYNEQF
TRBV27 | TRBD1 | ASSLSTGGEQY
TRBV11-3 | . | ASSWGEDTQY
TRBV30 | TRBD2 | AWISPGLAGGKGSTDTQY
TRBV19 | . | ASGPLARIEQF
TRBV19 | TRBD1 | ASSPGQGRNEQF
TRBV30 | . | AWREGWGETQY
TRBV6-1 | TRBD1 | ATLRQGTHEQY
TRBV6-1 | . | ASTEFDLVNGRAF
TRBV2 | TRBD2 | ASSGLAGLTDTQY
TRBV5-8 | . | ASTITGTYNSPLH